Shown below are 3 T cell receptor beta chains from a single sample sequenced in a study of metastatic and nonmetastatic thyroid tumors. All patients reached thyroid surgery having received no treatment beforehand. TCRdb used MiXCR to call clones anew from the PCR reads. Of around 16,000 clones listed, 30% to 40% are singletons. The source material was tumor tissue. Every receptor here comes from a male donor with papillary thyroid cancer or a benign thyroid nodule (not recorded which). Some clones in this sample may be carry-over from other donors' samples.

The chain recombines TRBV20-1 with TRBJ1-2, with 7 nucleotides matching TRBD1. This CDR3 has 16 residues. Per the germline V gene, CDR1 is DFQATT and CDR2 is SNEGSKA (reference sequence). The junction had 11 bases not matched to a gene; V was cut back by 0 bases and J by 4 bases. DNA of the CDR3: TGCAGTGCTAGAGATAATACAGGGGCCACAGGCTATGGCTACACCTTC. This encodes CSARDNTGATGYGYTF.

This clone has just a few counts. The chain couples TRBV28 to TRBJ1-2; D remains unclear. Trimming shortened V by 7 bases and J by 9 bases, and 15 bases separated the two germline ends. The CDR3 extends over 12 amino acids. From germline, CDR1 is MDHEN and CDR2 SYDVKM. The CDR3 sequence is CASTRGRISYTF. The CDR3 DNA reads TGTGCCAGCACCCGCGGTCGTATAAGCTACACCTTC.

The V call is TRBV5-1, the J call TRBJ1-3, with 8 bases lining up with TRBD1. The CDR3 is 16 amino acids. Trimming took 4 bases from V and 4 from J; bases not matched to a gene: 10. The germline gives CDR1 SGHRS, CDR2 YFSETQ. The DNA for the CDR3 is TGCGCCAGCAGCGCATTACAGGGGGTAAAAGGAAACACCATATATTTT. Translating it yields CASSALQGVKGNTIYF.